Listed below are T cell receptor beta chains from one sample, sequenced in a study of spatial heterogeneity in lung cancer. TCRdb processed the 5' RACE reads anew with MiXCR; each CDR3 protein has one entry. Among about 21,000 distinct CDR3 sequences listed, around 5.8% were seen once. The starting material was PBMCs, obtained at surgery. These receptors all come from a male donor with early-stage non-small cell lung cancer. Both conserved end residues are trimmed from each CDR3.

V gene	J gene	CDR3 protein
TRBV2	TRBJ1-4	ASRTGTDGEKLF
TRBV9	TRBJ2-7	ASSVDQGPYEQY
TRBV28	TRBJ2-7	ASSLFGQGEQY
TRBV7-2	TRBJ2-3	ASSSLAGTGADTQY
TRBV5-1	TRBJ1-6	ASSWTGGGSPLH
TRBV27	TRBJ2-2	ASSLTWNTGELF
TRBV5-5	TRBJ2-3	ASSLGDFGVDTQY
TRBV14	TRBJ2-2	ASSLSFSAGELF
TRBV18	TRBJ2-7	ASSPTEGWYEQY
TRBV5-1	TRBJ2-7	ASSLMGQNYEQY
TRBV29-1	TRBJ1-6	SVGTHELDSNSPLH
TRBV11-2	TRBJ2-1	ASSGRDRGAF
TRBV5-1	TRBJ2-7	ASSLAEGRYEQY
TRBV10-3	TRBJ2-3	AISLPGGTDTQY
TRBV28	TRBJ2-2	ASRLYRGNTGELF
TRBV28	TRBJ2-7	ASRRQVNSYEQY
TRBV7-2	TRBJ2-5	ASSRKVPAAEETQY
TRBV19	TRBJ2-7	ATSRGVGNSYEQY
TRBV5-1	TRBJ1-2	ASSLGQPAYGYT
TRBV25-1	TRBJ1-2	ASSDAYRGVGYT
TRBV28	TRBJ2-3	ASSLTSGGAGTDTQY
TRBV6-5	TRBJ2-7	ASRGGSPYEQY
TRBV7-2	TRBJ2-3	ASSPGQGIRDTQY
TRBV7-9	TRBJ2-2	AAGSGAANTGELF
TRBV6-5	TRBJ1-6	ASSYSSRASVGNSPLH
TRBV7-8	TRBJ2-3	ASRRGNPADTQY
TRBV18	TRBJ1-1	ASSPVENTEAF
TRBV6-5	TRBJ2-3	ASKGASGSYSTDTQY
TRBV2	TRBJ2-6	ASRISSGLGANVLT
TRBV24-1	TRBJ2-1	ATRGGSNSYNEQF
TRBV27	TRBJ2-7	ASSRAGGPRSEQY
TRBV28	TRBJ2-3	ASSLAQGMRSTDTQY
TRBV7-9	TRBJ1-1	ASILLGTDTEAF
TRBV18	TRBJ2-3	ASSPLPDPLVPDTQY
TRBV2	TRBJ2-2	ASRPIASTGELF
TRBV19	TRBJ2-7	ASSLPHQSYEQY
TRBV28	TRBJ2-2	ASSFGLANTGELF
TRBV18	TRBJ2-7	ASSPPRAGGLLSYEQY
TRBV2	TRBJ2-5	ASSDGHQETQY
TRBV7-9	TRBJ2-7	ASSFGQGADEQY
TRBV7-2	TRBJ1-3	ASSPFGPNSGNTIY
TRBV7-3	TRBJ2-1	ASSSVQGNEQF
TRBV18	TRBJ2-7	ASGVLAAYEQY
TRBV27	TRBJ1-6	ASWDLNSPLH
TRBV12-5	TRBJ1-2	ASGLHDGTGDWGYT
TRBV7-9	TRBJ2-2	ASSLSSAGNTGELF
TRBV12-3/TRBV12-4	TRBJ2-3	ASSLRLAGTDTQY
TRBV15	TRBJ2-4	ATSRDPQGENIQY
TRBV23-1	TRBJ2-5	ASSRTSGRQETQY
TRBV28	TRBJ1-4	ASRGAGWKLF
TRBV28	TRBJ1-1	ASSPRDREMTEAF
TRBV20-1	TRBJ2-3	SARTSTDTQY
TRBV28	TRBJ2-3	ASSFSGTVGTQY
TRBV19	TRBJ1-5	ASSNVGRQPQH